This entry features one T cell receptor beta chain sequence. No antigen is known for it. No clone much larger than this one lies a single base away; base qualities are absent. The record originates from a study of follicular helper T cells after annual influenza vaccination (dated by TCRdb to about 2017). For context, the study as a whole: Blood was drawn on days 0, 7 and 28 after each seasonal influenza vaccination. To study recall of cTfh clones, some subjects were followed through successive annual vaccinations in the 2013-2014, 2014-2015 and 2015-2016 seasons. The 2013-2014 samples were cryopreserved, while the 2015 samples were processed right after collection. One week after vaccination, a second recruited cohort of roughly 11 subjects (Table S1) displayed a similar ICOS+CD38+ cTfh response. Six subjects had multi-year samples: four covered two vaccination seasons and two covered three seasons. Study-wide findings and limitations: Day 7 ICOS+CD38+ clones were most often found later in ICOS-CD38- cTfh, suggesting that subset may serve as a memory reservoir. Successive annual vaccinations recalled a recurrent oligoclonal ICOS+CD38+ cTfh response that contained tetramer and AIM influenza-specific clonotypes. Because only about 10-23% of the analyzed cells gave productive TCRB sequences, there was no way to sample rare clonotypes. ICOS+CD38+ cTfh clonality correlated with the frequency of that population, and its change correlated with the change in circulating plasmablast frequency.

Taken with the paper, the label for time point translates to: 2015-2016 season, pre-vaccination. Adults received seasonal inactivated influenza vaccine (Fluvarix), and TCRB sequencing tracked sorted blood CD4 subsets before and after vaccination. Subjects were considered eligible if community-dwelling and if influenza vaccine had not been received in the prior 6 months. Reasons for exclusion included contraindications to influenza vaccine, substance abuse, HIV/AIDS, active malignancy, immunomodulatory medication, and active illness such as respiratory infection. At each time point, somewhere between roughly 35 and 110 mL of blood was taken. Non-naive CD4+CXCR5+PD-1+ cells were defined as circulating Tfh and were sorted into two fractions, ICOS+CD38+ and ICOS-CD38-. Ficoll-Paque PLUS or SepMate separation was used to isolate PBMC. Cell subsets were sorted from PBMC on a BD FACS Aria before DNA extraction.

Preparation of the library involved the immunoSEQ multiplex PCR assay. Adaptive Biotechnologies carried out TCRB amplification, library preparation, sequencing and preliminary bioinformatics at Survey level resolution. For TCRB sequencing, genomic DNA from sorted cTfh populations was amplified by multiplex PCR. In the source study's methods: Clonality was computed in R as 1 minus normalized Shannon entropy; the Gini index was calculated with the R package ineq. Overlap score was defined as the summed counts of shared sequences divided by the total counts of all sequences in both compared samples. Shared-clonotype significance used Fisher's exact test assuming a theoretical repertoire of 10^7 TCRB sequences. TCRdb mirrors the immuneACCESS table, restricted to in-frame sequences. Some clones are absent from its copies; in checked studies, under half trace to an unresolved V gene, and the reason for the others is unknown. That table is the source of V, J and clone size, and D and trimming were worked out from the DNA. The sample table contains some 9,000 clones; only one count was recorded for about 90% of them. The ten largest account for 0.4% to 0.55% of the sample.

The input for sequencing was CXCR5+ CD38- circulating T follicular helper cells from blood, taken on the day of influenza vaccination. The sample's cell subset or site label, decoded: circulating Tfh, non-naive CD4+CXCR5+PD-1+ (ICOS+CD38+ or ICOS-CD38-). This receptor was taken from an adult who received the influenza vaccine.

The base sequence is TGTGCCAGCACTAGTGTTTTTATGAACACTGAAGCTTTCTTT. Translated, this is CASTSVFMNTEAFF. The rearrangement combines TRBV6-1 with TRBJ1-1; there is no confident call for the D gene. V loses 7 bases, J loses 0 bases, and the germline ends lie 12 bases apart. The germline V gene provides CDR1 MNHNS and CDR2 SASEGT. The CDR3, cysteine through phenylalanine, is 14 amino acids long. Only the CDR3 DNA is retained, 42 bases long and in frame from the first base.